Sequencing of this TCR beta chain was carried out in a study of cytomegalovirus exposure and HLA in healthy donors. As for the study in general: Unique TCRs from HLA-typed donors, some 85 million of them, were held in an early data release.

Primers: 60 Vbeta forward and 13 Jbeta reverse. Sequencing was performed with immunoSEQ multiplex PCR; in TCRdb, only in-frame clones are kept and a portion is missing. The table records 150,000 to 200,000 clones, 75% to 90% of them present only once. The CDR3 is made up of 15 amino acids. V lost 4 bases to trimming and J lost 5 bases, with 18 bases between them. The germline V gene has CDR1 SGHRS and CDR2 YFSETQ. Study-level findings and limits: Published work reported that the classifier diagnosed cytomegalovirus status with high specificity and sensitivity.

A note on this clone: Its antigen remains unidentified.

Donors showed nominal health when sampled, although they likely had unrecorded immune exposures. The specimen sequenced was PBMCs. This clonotype was sampled from a man younger than 40 in good health and CMV-seropositive. The chain is built from TRBV5-1 and TRBJ2-5; perhaps TRBD2 as D (6 bases). The CDR3 region is CASSRDPGGGETQYF. Written as DNA, the CDR3 is TGCGCCAGCAGCCGGGACCCTGGAGGAGGGGAGACCCAGTACTTC.